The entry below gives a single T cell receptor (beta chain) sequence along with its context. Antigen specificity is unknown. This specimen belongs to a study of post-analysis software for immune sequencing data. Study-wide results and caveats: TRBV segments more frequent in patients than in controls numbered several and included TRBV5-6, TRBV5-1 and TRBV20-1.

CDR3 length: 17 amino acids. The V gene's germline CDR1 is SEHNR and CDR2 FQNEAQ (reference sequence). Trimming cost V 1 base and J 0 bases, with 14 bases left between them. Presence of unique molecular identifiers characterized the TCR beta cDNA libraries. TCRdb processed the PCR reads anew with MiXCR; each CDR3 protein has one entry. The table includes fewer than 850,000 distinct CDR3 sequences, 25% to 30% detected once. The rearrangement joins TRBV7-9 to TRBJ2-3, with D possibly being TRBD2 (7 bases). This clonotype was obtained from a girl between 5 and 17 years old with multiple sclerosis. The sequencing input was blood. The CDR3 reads CASSLEGRGTSTDTQYF. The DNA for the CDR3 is TGTGCCAGCAGCTTAGAAGGGCGGGGGACAAGCACAGATACGCAGTATTTT.